A single sample gave rise to the 5 T cell receptor beta chains below, sequenced in a study of blood T cell repertoires in COVID-19. TCRdb's table, derived via immunoSEQ multiplex PCR, lists solely in-frame clones and lacks some. This sample has 350,000 to 400,000 clones, with roughly nine tenths found just once. The sequenced sample was PBMCs or T cells enriched from blood (not recorded which). The receptors shown here come from a woman between 40 and 50 years old who had been exposed to COVID-19.

The J gene is TRBJ2-7, the V gene TRBV18; unclear D gene. Trimming cost V 2 bases and J 2 bases, with 7 bases left between them. This CDR3 comprises 13 residues. The germline V gene encodes CDR1 KGHSH and CDR2 LQKENI. The CDR3: CASSPGLPYEQYF. The DNA of the CDR3 is TGTGCCAGCTCACCAGGGCTGCCCTACGAGCAGTACTTC.

This clone appeared a few times. This chain connects TRBV2 to TRBJ2-1, with D possibly matching TRBD2 (5 bases). This CDR3 spans 11 amino acids. Germline CDR1 SNHLY, CDR2 FYNNEI. Trimming shortened V by 5 bases and J by 13 bases, and 12 bases separated the two germline ends. Here the CDR3 reads CASSQLLDQFF. In DNA, the CDR3 is TGTGCCAGCAGTCAGCTACTAGATCAGTTCTTC.

This sequence joins TRBV5-1 and TRBJ1-3, with a tentative D call TRBD1 (5 bases). The CDR3 extends over 16 amino acids. V lost 4 bases and J 4 bases, leaving 18 bases between the germline ends. Germline V CDR1 and CDR2: SGHRS, YFSETQ. The CDR3 is CASSPERGFTGNTIYF. In DNA form, the CDR3 reads TGCGCCAGCAGCCCTGAGCGGGGGTTCACGGGAAACACCATATATTTT.

V and J are TRBV10-1 and TRBJ1-1; 7 bases align to TRBD1. Trimming at V came to 0 bases and at J to 1 base, leaving 2 bases not matched to a gene. Germline loops: CDR1 WNHNN, CDR2 SYGVQD (reference sequence). The CDR3 length is 15 residues. Written as DNA, the CDR3 is TGCGCCAGCAGTGAGTCGAACAGGGGGAACACTGAAGCTTTCTTT. This encodes CASSESNRGNTEAFF.

This clone has more than one count but fewer than ten. A read error may produce the germline difference seen at one junction end. The J gene is TRBJ1-1, the V gene TRBV6-5, with 9 bases aligning to TRBD1. Germline-derived CDR1 and CDR2 are MNHEY and SVGAGI. This CDR3 has 14 residues. The chain's CDR3 is CASNYRGRSTEAFF. In DNA, the CDR3 is TGTGCCAGCAATTACAGGGGGCGAAGCACTGAAGCTTTCTTT.